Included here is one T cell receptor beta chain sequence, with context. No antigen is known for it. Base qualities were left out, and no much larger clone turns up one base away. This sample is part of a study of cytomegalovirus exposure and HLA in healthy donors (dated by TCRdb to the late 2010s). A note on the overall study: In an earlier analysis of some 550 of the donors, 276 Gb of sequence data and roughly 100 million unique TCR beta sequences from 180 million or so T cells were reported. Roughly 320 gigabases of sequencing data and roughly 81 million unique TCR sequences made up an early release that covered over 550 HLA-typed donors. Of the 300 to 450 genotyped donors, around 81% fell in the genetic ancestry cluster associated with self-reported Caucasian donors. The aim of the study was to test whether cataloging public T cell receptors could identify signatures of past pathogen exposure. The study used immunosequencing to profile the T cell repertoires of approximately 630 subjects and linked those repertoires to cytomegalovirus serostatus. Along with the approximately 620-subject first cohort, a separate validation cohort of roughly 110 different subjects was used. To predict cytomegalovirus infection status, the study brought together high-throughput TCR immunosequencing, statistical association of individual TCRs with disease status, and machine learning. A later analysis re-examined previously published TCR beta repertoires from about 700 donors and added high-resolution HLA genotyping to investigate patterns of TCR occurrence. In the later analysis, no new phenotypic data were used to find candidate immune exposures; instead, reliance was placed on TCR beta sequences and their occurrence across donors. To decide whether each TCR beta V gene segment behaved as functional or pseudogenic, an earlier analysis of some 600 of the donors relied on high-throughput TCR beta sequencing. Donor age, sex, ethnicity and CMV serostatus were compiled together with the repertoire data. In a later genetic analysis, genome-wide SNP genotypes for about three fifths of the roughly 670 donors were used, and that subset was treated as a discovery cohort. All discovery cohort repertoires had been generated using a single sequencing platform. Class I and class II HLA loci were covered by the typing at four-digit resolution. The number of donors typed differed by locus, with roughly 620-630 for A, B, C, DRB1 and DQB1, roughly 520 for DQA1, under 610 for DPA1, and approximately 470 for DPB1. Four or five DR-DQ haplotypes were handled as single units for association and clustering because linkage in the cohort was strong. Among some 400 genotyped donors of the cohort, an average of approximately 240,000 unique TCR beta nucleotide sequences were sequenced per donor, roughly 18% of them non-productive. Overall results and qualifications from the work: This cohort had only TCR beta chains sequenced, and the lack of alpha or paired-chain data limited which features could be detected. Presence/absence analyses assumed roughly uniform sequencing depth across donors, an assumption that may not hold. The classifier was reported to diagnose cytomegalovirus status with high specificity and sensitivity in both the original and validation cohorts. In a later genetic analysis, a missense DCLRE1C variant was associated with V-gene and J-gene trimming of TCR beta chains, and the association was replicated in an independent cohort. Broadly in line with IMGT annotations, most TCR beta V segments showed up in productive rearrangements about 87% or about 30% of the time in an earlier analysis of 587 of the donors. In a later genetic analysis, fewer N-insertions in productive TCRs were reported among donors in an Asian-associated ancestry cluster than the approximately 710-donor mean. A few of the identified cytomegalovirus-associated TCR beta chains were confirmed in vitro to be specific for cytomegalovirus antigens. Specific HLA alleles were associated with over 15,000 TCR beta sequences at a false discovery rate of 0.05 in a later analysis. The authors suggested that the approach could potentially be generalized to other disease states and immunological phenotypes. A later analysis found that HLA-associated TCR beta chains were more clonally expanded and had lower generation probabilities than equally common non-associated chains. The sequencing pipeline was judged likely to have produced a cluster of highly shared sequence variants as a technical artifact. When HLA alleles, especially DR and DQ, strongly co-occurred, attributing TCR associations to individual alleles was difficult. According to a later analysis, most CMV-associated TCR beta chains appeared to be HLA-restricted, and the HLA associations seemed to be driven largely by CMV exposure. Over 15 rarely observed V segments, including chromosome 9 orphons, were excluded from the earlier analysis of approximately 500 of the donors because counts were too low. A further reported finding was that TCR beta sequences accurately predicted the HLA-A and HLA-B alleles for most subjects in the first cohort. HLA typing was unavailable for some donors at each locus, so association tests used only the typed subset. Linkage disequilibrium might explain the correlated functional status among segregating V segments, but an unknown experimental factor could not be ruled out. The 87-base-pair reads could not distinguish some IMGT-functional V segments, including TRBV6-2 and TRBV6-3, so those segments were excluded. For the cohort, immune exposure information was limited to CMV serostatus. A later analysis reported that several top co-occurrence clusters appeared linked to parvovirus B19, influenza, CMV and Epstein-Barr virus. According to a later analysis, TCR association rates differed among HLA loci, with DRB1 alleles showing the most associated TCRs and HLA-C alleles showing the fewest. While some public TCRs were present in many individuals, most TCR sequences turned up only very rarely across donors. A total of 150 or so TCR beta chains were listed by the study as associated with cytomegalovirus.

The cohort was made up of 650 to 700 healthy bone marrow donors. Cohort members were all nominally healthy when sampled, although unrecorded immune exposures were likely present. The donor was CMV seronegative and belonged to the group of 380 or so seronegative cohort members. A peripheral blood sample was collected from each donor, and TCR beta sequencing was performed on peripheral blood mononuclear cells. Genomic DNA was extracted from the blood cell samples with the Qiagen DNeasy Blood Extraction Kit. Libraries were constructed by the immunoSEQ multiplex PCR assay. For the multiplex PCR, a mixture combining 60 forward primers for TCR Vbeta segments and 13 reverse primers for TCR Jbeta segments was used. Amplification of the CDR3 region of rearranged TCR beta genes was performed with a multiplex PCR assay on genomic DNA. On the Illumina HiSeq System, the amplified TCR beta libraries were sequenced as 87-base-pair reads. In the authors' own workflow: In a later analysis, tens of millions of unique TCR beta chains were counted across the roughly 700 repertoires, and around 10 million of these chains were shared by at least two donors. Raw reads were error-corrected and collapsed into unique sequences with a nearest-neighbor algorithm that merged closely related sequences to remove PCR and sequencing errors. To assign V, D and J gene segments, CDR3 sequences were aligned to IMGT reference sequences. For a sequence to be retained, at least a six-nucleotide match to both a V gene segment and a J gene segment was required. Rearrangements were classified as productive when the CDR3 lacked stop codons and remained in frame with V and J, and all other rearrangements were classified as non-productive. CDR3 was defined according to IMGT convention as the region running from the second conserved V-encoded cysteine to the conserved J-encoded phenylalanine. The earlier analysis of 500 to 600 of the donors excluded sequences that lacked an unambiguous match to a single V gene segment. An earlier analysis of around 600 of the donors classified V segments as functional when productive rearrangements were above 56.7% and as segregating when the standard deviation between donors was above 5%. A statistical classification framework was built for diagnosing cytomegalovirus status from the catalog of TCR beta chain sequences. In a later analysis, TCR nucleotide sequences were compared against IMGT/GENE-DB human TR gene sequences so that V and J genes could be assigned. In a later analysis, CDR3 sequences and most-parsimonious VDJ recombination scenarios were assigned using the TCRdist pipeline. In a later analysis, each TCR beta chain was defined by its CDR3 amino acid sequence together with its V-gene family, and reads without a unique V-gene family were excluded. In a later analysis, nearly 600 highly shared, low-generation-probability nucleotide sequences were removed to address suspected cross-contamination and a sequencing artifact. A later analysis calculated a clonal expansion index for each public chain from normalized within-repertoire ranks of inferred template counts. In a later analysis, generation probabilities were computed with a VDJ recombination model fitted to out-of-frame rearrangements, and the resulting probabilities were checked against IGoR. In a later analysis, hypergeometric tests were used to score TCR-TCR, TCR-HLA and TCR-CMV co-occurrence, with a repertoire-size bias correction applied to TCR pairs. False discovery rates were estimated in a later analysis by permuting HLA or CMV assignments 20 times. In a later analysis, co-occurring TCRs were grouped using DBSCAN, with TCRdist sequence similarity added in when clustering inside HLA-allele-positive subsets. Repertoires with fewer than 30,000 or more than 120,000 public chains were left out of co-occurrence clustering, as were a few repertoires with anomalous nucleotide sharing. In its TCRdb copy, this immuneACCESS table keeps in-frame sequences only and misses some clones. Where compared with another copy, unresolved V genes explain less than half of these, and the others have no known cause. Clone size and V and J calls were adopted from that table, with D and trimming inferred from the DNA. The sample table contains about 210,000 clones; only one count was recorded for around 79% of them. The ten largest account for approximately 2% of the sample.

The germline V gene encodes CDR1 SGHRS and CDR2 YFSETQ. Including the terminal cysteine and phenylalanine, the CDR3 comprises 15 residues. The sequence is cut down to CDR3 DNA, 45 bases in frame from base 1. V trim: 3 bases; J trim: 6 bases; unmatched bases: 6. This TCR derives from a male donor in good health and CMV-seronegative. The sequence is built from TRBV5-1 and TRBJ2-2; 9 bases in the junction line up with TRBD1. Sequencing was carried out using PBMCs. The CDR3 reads CASSYLTGGPGELFF. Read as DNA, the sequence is TGCGCCAGCAGCTACCTGACAGGGGGACCCGGGGAGCTGTTTTTT.